This TCR beta chain was sequenced during a study of blood T cell repertoires in COVID-19. Overall study: Collection of acute and convalescent COVID-19 samples took place in the United States, Italy and Spain. PBMCs, B-cell-depleted T cells, or T cells were the source of the cDNA or gDNA that made up the material.

Authors' analysis steps: Reference gene primer amplification gave estimated nucleated cell counts. Clones were sequenced by immunoSEQ multiplex PCR, and TCRdb holds only the in-frame ones, with some missing. That table gives V, J and clone size, and the DNA gave D and trimming. The sample has 200,000 to 250,000 clones; 84% are singletons. Trimming pared 2 bases from V and 6 bases from J, leaving 13 bases between. This CDR3 has 14 residues. Per the germline V gene, CDR1 is LGHDT and CDR2 is YNNKEL (reference sequence). This clone was counted a single time. This clonotype was obtained from a woman aged 50 to 60 with active or convalescent COVID-19. The chain recombines TRBV3-1 (or the pseudogene TRBV3-2) with TRBJ1-2, with a tentative D call TRBD1 (5 bases). Sequencing used peripheral blood. The CDR3 coding sequence is TGTGCCAGCAGCCAATCCGGGACTGGACATGGCTACACCTTC. Protein: CASSQSGTGHGYTF.